Below, one T cell receptor beta chain is given with its context. Its matching antigen is unknown. Germline V gene data show CDR1 as KGHDR and CDR2 as SFDVKD. The CDR3 consists of 16 residues. The trim removed 3 bases at V and 1 base at J, leaving 7 bases unmatched. The source of the sample is a study of vaccination effects on CD4 cells after COVID-19. Under the ViraFEST assay, PBMC were stimulated with viral peptide pools so that antigen-specific CD4+ T cells expanded. Sequencing was performed afterwards. Having been cultured for 10 days, the cells underwent CD4+ T cell isolation. Vaccine recipients lacked prior SARS-CoV-2 infection and had negative nucleocapsid antibodies. Half-medium changes using IL-2 medium occurred on days 3 and 7. Using immunoSEQ multiplex PCR, the repertoire was profiled, and TCRdb retains in-frame clones only, with some absent. Among about 27,000 clones listed, approximately 72% were seen once.

This chain links TRBV24-1 with TRBJ2-5, with 7 nucleotides matching TRBD1. Sample: CD4+ T cells from PBMCs cultured with SARS-CoV-2 spike peptides, taken before COVID-19 vaccination. This TCR was sampled from a human donor who received a COVID-19 vaccine. DNA of the CDR3: TGTGCCACCAGTGATGCCCATGGGACAGCCCAAGAGACCCAGTACTTC. This encodes CATSDAHGTAQETQYF.